The 32 T cell receptor beta chains presented below share a single source sample, sequenced in a study of tumor and adjacent non-tumor tissue in lung cancer. The template was RNA from unsorted bulk tissue. Three rounds of nested PCR, following a modified ARM-PCR protocol, produced the TCRbeta library. TCRdb ran MiXCR on the multiplex PCR reads and lists one entry per CDR3 protein. The sample gives about 82,000 distinct CDR3 sequences, 60% to 85% of which show up once; about an eighth is in the top ten. Sequencing input: lung tumor tissue. Receptors were obtained from a woman between 50 and 59 years old with non-small cell lung cancer.

A remark on this clonotype: A read error may be the cause here, since a much bigger clone is one base away. V gene TRBV30 combines with J gene TRBJ1-1; TRBD1 might be the D (5 bases). Germline-derived CDR1 and CDR2 are GTSNPN and SVGIG (reference sequence). The CDR3 has 12 residues. CDR3 in DNA: TGTGCCTGGAGTGCCTCAGGCGGGGGAGCTTTATTT. Translation gives CAWSASGGGALF.

As concerns this clonotype: One end of the junction fails to match germline, which may point to a read error. The V call is TRBV6-2 or TRBV6-3, the J call TRBJ2-7; D gene ambiguous. Per germline, CDR1 MNHEY and CDR2 SVGEGT. This CDR3 is 14 amino acids long. CDR3 in DNA: TGTGCCAGCAATTACTCCCCTGAGTCCCACGAGCAGTACTTC. As protein: CASNYSPESHEQYF.

V gene TRBV6-6 combines with J gene TRBJ1-2; D not resolved. This CDR3 is built from 14 residues. CDR1 and CDR2 (germline): MNHNY, SVGAGI (reference sequence). Between the trimmed V and J ends, which lost 9 bases and 0 bases, there was a span of 14 bases. Here the CDR3 DNA reads TGTGCCAGTAGCTCCGAGACGGCTAACTATGGCTACACCTTC. It specifies CASSSETANYGYTF.

This chain links TRBV11-2 with TRBJ2-1; a weak D match, TRBD2 (6 bases). The V gene's germline CDR1 is SGHAT and CDR2 FQNNGV. The CDR3 contains 16 residues. Trimming pared 3 bases from V and 11 bases from J, leaving 23 bases between. CDR3 nucleotide sequence: TGTGCCAGCAGCTTGGAACCGGGACTGGGATTCAGTAAGCAGTTCTTC. Its translation is CASSLEPGLGFSKQFF.

The chain is built from TRBV11-2 and TRBJ1-2, with 7 nucleotides matching TRBD1. CDR1 and CDR2 from the germline V gene are SGHAT and FQNNGV. CDR3 length: 16 residues. The CDR3 sequence: CVCSLGPSGTACGYTF. The CDR3 nucleotides are TGTGTCTGCAGCTTAGGCCCCTCCGGGACAGCCTGTGGCTACACCTTC.

In its sample, this clonotype was seen many times. The chain uses TRBV6-6 and TRBJ2-3, with D hard to call. V lost 8 bases, J lost 5 bases, and 8 bases lay in between. Germline V CDR1 and CDR2: MNHNY, SVGAGI (reference sequence). The CDR3 contains 11 residues. As DNA, the CDR3 is TGTGCCAGCGAGGCTGGAGATACGCAGTATTTT. The encoded protein is CASEAGDTQYF.

Ten or more counts support this clonotype. The chain combines TRBV28 with TRBJ2-3; a weak D match, TRBD1 (6 bases). V lost 4 bases and J 6 bases, leaving 11 bases between the germline ends. The CDR3 runs to 13 residues. CDR1 MDHEN and CDR2 SYDVKM come from the germline V gene. The CDR3 region is CASSSIQGDTQYF. The CDR3 DNA reads TGTGCCAGCAGTTCGATTCAGGGGGATACGCAGTATTTT.

Worth noting for this clonotype: The junction departs from the called germline gene at one end, perhaps through a read error. The chain carries TRBV12-3 or TRBV12-4 and TRBJ2-7; 14 bases align to TRBD2. The CDR3 contains 18 residues. The CDR3 DNA follows: TGTGCCAACAGTCACTCCCTCGGACTAGCGGGAGGTGGCTACGAGCAGTGCTTC. It yields the protein CANSHSLGLAGGGYEQCF.

Notes on this clonotype: A much larger clonotype is one base distant, so this may be a read error. The chain employs TRBV24-1 and TRBJ2-1; a weak D match, TRBD1 (7 bases). CDR3 length equals 11 residues. V was pared by 6 bases and J by 9 bases, with 8 bases between. Germline assignment: CDR1 KGHDR and CDR2 SFDVKD. CDR3 coding DNA: TGTGCCACCAGTCAGGGGGGTGAGCAGTTCTTC. It translates to CATSQGGEQFF.

In regard to this clonotype: Its ends do not fully match the called genes, so a read error is possible. V is TRBV4-1 and J is TRBJ1-5; D remains ambiguous. CDR1 and CDR2 from the germline V gene are MGHRA and YSYEKL. The CDR3 runs 17 residues. The CDR3: CANSQDVEQRCNQPQHF. As DNA, the CDR3 is TGCGCCAACAGCCAAGATGTCGAGCAGCGATGCAATCAGCCCCAGCATTTT.

This clonotype was detected only a few times. A read error may account for a junction end that differs from germline. The rearrangement links TRBV11-2 to TRBJ2-3; D unresolved. Germline CDR1 reads SGHAT; CDR2 reads FQNNGV. CDR3 length: 13 amino acids. The CDR3 DNA is TGTGCCAGTAGCTTAGATCGGGTTGATACGCAGTATTTT. Its protein product is CASSLDRVDTQYF.

As for this clonotype: An end of the junction differs from the germline gene, which may be a read error. The chain has TRBV5-1 and TRBJ2-3, with D unresolved. The CDR3 sequence is 14 residues long. The germline CDR1 and CDR2 sequences are SGHRS and YFSETQ. CDR3 sequence reads: CACSLVQGTDTQYF. CDR3 sequence (DNA): TGCGCCTGCAGCTTGGTCCAGGGCACAGATACGCAGTATTTT.

This clonotype occurred a few times. V is TRBV29-1 and J is TRBJ2-1; TRBD2 aligns across 10 bases. Looked up from germline, CDR1 is SQVTM and CDR2 is ANQGSEA. Trimming at V came to 6 bases and at J to 5 bases, leaving 13 bases not matched to a gene. The CDR3 runs to 16 residues. CDR3 in amino acids: CSVVKGLAGVDNEQFF. The CDR3 DNA follows: TGCAGCGTGGTTAAGGGGCTAGCGGGAGTAGACAATGAGCAGTTCTTC.

A note on this clonotype: Its ends do not fully match the called genes, so a read error is possible. The chain combines TRBV6-1 with TRBJ2-2, with 8 bases aligning to TRBD2. This CDR3 is 17 amino acids long. Germline CDR1 is MNHNS and CDR2 is SASEGT. The CDR3 loop is CVSITGTSGRGIGELFF. The CDR3 DNA reads as TGTGTCAGCATCACCGGGACTAGTGGGAGAGGGATCGGAGAGCTGTTTTTT.

Concerning this clonotype: Lacking the conserved final phenylalanine or tryptophan, this CDR3 likely reflects a read error. This chain connects TRBV29-1 to TRBJ1-4; 9 nucleotides line up with TRBD1. Trimming cost V 5 bases and J 8 bases; bases outside gene matches: 15. The CDR3 runs to 16 residues. CDR1 and CDR2 from the germline V gene are SQVTM and ANQGSEA. CDR3 sequence (DNA): TGCAGCGTTCAGTTCCTCGAGGACAGGGGACGGGAAAAACTGTTTTCT. Protein sequence: CSVQFLEDRGREKLFS.

The CDR3 protein is CASSLIRTGGIGEQFF. CDR3 nucleotides: TGTGCCAGCAGCTTAATACGGACAGGGGGGATCGGTGAGCAGTTCTTC. The chain joins TRBV7-2 to TRBJ2-1, with 10 bases identical to TRBD1. CDR1 SGHTA and CDR2 FQGNSA come from the germline V gene. This CDR3 has 16 amino acids. The V segment lost 2 bases and the J segment 9 bases; nucleotides outside the gene matches: 10.

The V and J genes are TRBV6-1 and TRBJ1-1; 8 bases map to TRBD1. CDR3 length: 13 amino acids. CDR1 and CDR2 (germline): MNHNS, SASEGT. The DNA for the CDR3 is TGTATCAGCAGTCCCGGGACAGGATACAAAGCTTTCTTT. Encoded protein: CISSPGTGYKAFF.

Regarding this clonotype: The CDR3 ends on some other residue instead of the conserved phenylalanine or tryptophan, so this is likely a read error. It is unclear where the CDR3 begins or ends on the DNA, so no DNA is shown, and the CDR3 is as TCRdb lists it. The chain employs TRBV11-2 and TRBJ1-2; the table assigns TRBD1, which was not confirmed against the DNA. The V gene's germline CDR1 is SGHAT and CDR2 FQNNGV. 12 amino acids form the CDR3, both terminal residues included. The CDR3 region is CASTRTGEGHTS.

For this clonotype: At one end, the junction sequence differs from germline, possibly due to a read error. The chain joins TRBV6-1 to TRBJ1-1; possibly TRBD1 for D (6 bases). Per germline, CDR1 MNHNS and CDR2 SASEGT. CDR3 length equals 13 residues. CDR3 loop: CASRGGAPSEALF. The CDR3 DNA sequence: TGTGCCAGCAGGGGGGGGGCACCTTCTGAAGCTCTCTTT.

This clonotype was detected ten times or more. The chain couples TRBV29-1 to TRBJ1-1; D gene unclear. The CDR3 is made up of 11 amino acids. The V gene lost 5 bases and the J gene lost 3 bases, with 7 bases spanning the gap. Germline CDR1 is SQVTM and CDR2 is ANQGSEA. The CDR3 DNA is TGCAGCGTTCGAGGAGACACTGAAGCTTTCTTT. It is translated as CSVRGDTEAFF.

Details on this clonotype: No conserved phenylalanine or tryptophan is present at the end of the CDR3, so a read error is the likely explanation. The chain carries TRBV6-1 and TRBJ2-7; 7 bases are shared with TRBD2. Germline V lookup: CDR1 MNHNS, CDR2 SASEGT. CDR3 length: 13 amino acids. Here the CDR3 reads CGTSGLVDYEQYS. CDR3 nucleotide sequence: TGTGGCACCTCCGGACTAGTAGACTACGAGCAGTACTCC.

V and J are TRBV4-1 and TRBJ1-5, with D uncertain. This CDR3 has 13 residues. The germline V and J ends were trimmed by 0 bases and 11 bases, with 11 bases remaining between them. Germline V CDR1 and CDR2: MGHRA, YSYEKL. The CDR3 DNA is TGCGCCAGCAGCCAAGATAGTCAACAGACCCAGCATTTT. Its translation: CASSQDSQQTQHF.

Comment on this clonotype: A much larger clonotype is one base distant, so this may be a read error. This chain uses TRBV5-1 with TRBJ1-5; the D is unclear. CDR3 length: 13 amino acids. Germline V CDR1 and CDR2: SGHRS, YFSETQ. The CDR3 bases are TGCGACAGCAGCTTGGAACCCGGCCAGCCCCAGCATTTT. Translating it yields CDSSLEPGQPQHF.

To note about this clonotype: Because the CDR3 is missing its conserved closing phenylalanine or tryptophan, this is likely a read error. CDR3 loop: CASSSGTGTYTQYL. The CDR3 DNA sequence: TGTGCCAGCAGCTCTGGGACTGGCACATATACGCAGTATCTT. The V and J genes are TRBV11-2 and TRBJ2-3; D might be TRBD2 (6 bases). The CDR3 totals 14 residues. The V gene's germline CDR1 is SGHAT and CDR2 FQNNGV.

A remark on this clonotype: Given a much more abundant clone one base away, this may be a read error. The chain employs TRBV7-9 and TRBJ2-2; the match to TRBD2 covers 8 bases. Looked up from germline, CDR1 is SEHNR and CDR2 is FQNEAQ (reference sequence). CDR3 length equals 16 residues. The CDR3 DNA is TGTGCCAGCGGCTTATACGGACTAGCATTCGCCGGGGAGCTGTTTTTT. Translation gives CASGLYGLAFAGELFF.

As for this clonotype: The DNA is omitted, as the CDR3 cannot be located on it reliably, and the CDR3 follows TCRdb's listing. V usage is TRBV4-1 and J usage is TRBJ1-2; no check of the table's D call, TRBD1, against the DNA was made. In germline, CDR1 is MGHRA, CDR2 YSYEKL. Counting both end residues, the CDR3 totals 14 amino acids. CDR3 in amino acids: CASSQVGTGIGYTF.

Turning to this clonotype: One end of the junction varies from germline; a read error may be responsible. The chain combines TRBV6-1 with TRBJ2-1; 8 bases match TRBD1. The CDR3 consists of 15 residues. Per the germline V gene, CDR1 is MNHNS and CDR2 is SASEGT. The CDR3: CASSEVDRDSNEHFF. In DNA form, the CDR3 reads TGTGCCAGCAGTGAGGTGGACAGGGATAGTAATGAGCACTTCTTC.

The J gene is TRBJ1-5, the V gene TRBV10-3, with 10 nucleotides matching TRBD1. The end of the DNA is better explained by TRBJ2-3, so the J call may be wrong. The CDR3 covers 14 residues. Germline V CDR1 and CDR2: ENHRY, SYGVKD. The CDR3: CAISTGTGDQPQYF. CDR3 DNA: TGTGCCATCAGCACTGGGACAGGGGATCAGCCCCAGTATTTT.

To note about this clonotype: This could be a read error, since a much larger clone is one nucleotide away. The gene calls are TRBV20-1 and TRBJ2-1; D call uncertain. CDR1 DFQATT and CDR2 SNEGSKA come from the germline V gene (reference sequence). This CDR3 is built from 12 residues. CDR3 bases: TGCAGTGCTAGCCCCGATTTCGGTGAGCAGCTCTTC. Amino acid sequence: CSASPDFGEQLF.

With respect to this clonotype: A read error may account for a junction end that differs from germline. The chain is built from TRBV11-2 and TRBJ1-1; D may be TRBD1 (6 bases). CDR1 SGHAT and CDR2 FQNNGV come from the germline V gene. CDR3 length: 14 residues. CDR3 nucleotides: TGTGCCTGCAGCTTTTTGGACAGGAACACTGAAGCTTTCTTT. The encoded protein is CACSFLDRNTEAFF.

This clonotype was found many times. The genes are TRBV28 and TRBJ1-2; D unresolved. The V gene lost 8 bases and the J gene lost 3 bases, with 13 bases spanning the gap. From germline, CDR1 is MDHEN and CDR2 SYDVKM. The CDR3 has 13 residues. CDR3 sequence: CASRWTSYYGYTF. Written as DNA, the CDR3 is TGTGCCAGCCGCTGGACCAGCTACTATGGCTACACCTTC.

About this clonotype: A junction end diverges from the germline sequence, so it may reflect a read error. The chain carries TRBV6-1 and TRBJ2-1, with 8 bases identical to TRBD2. Germline V lookup: CDR1 MNHNS, CDR2 SASEGT. The CDR3 consists of 16 residues. CDR3 region: CASTPLPGRGSNDQIF. The CDR3 DNA reads as TGTGCCAGCACCCCATTACCCGGGAGGGGTTCGAATGACCAGATCTTC.